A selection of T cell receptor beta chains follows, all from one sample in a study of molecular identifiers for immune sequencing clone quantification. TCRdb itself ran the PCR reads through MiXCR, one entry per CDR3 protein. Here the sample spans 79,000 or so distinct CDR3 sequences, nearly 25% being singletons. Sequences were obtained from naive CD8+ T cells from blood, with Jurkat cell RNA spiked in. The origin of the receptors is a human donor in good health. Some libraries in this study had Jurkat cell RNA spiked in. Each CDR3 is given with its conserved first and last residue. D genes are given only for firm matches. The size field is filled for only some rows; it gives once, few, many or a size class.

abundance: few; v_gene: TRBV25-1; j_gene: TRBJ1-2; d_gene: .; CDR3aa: CASSEYERNYGYTF; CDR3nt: TGTGCCAGCAGTGAATATGAGAGGAACTATGGCTACACCTTC
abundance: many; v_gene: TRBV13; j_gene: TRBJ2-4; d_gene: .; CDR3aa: CASSLAGPKNIQYF; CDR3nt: TGTGCCAGCAGCTTAGCAGGACCCAAAAACATTCAGTACTTC
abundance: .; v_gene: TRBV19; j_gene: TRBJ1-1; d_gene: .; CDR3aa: CASSFRTLNTEAFF; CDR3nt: TGTGCCAGTAGTTTCAGGACTCTGAACACTGAAGCTTTCTTT
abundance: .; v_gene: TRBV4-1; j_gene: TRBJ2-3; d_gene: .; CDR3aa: CASGQALHADTQYF; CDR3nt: TGCGCCAGCGGCCAAGCCCTTCACGCGGATACGCAGTATTTT
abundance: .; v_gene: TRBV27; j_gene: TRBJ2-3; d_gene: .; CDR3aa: CASSTRQGTDTQYF; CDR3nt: TGTGCCAGCAGTACCAGACAGGGCACAGATACGCAGTATTTT
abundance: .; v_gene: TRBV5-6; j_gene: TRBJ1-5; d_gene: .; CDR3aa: CASSLRTNQPQHF; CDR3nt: TGTGCCAGCAGCTTGAGAACCAATCAGCCCCAGCATTTT
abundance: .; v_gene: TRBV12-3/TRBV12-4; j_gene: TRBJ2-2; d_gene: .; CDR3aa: CASSLAERAGELFF; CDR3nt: TGTGCCAGCAGTTTAGCGGAGAGGGCCGGGGAGCTGTTTTTT
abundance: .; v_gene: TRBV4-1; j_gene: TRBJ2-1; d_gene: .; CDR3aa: CASSQVPSTDEQFF; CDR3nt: TGCGCCAGCAGCCAAGTTCCATCCACGGATGAGCAGTTCTTC
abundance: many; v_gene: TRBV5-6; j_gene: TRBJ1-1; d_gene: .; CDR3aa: CASSLAVSAEAFF; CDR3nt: TGTGCCAGCAGCTTGGCCGTAAGCGCTGAAGCTTTCTTT
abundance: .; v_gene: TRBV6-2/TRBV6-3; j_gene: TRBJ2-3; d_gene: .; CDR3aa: CASSSTDTQCF; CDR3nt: TGTGCCAGCAGCAGCACAGATACGCAGTGTTTT
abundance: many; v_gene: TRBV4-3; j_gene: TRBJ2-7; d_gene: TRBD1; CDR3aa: CASSQGPGQGDEQYF; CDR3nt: TGCGCCAGCAGCCAAGGCCCGGGACAGGGGGACGAGCAGTACTTC
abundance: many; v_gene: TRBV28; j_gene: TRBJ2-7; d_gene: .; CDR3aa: CASSLGTGTYEQYF; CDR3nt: TGTGCCAGCAGTTTAGGGACGGGGACCTACGAGCAGTACTTC
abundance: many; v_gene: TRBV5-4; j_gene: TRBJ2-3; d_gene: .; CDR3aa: CASSFLGADTQYF; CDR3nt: TGTGCCAGCAGCTTTTTAGGGGCAGATACGCAGTATTTT
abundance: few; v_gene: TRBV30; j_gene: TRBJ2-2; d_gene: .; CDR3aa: CAWSVVPVAGELFF; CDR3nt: TGTGCCTGGAGTGTAGTCCCGGTGGCCGGGGAGCTGTTTTTT
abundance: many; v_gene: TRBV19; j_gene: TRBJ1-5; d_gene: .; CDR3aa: CASRSGNQPQHF; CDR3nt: TGTGCCAGTAGGTCGGGGAATCAGCCCCAGCATTTT
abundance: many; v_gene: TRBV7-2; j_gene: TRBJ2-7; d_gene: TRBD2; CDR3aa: CASSPSGGGLHEQYF; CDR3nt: TGTGCCAGCAGCCCGAGCGGGGGGGGACTTCACGAGCAGTACTTC
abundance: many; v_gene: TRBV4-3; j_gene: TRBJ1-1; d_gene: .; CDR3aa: CASSQDRVNTEAFF; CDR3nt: TGCGCCAGCAGCCAAGACAGGGTAAACACTGAAGCTTTCTTT
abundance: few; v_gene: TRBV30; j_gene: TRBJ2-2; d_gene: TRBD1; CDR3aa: CAWSRGLNTGELFF; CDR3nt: TGTGCCTGGAGTAGGGGGCTTAACACCGGGGAGCTGTTTTTT
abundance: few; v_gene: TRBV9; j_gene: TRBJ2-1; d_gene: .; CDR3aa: CASSGFSRGSYNEQFF; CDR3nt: TGTGCCAGCAGCGGATTCTCACGGGGCTCCTACAATGAGCAGTTCTTC
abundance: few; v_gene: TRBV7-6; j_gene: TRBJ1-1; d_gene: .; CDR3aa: CASRPGSDLTEAFF; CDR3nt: TGTGCCAGCAGGCCTGGGTCCGACTTGACTGAAGCTTTCTTT
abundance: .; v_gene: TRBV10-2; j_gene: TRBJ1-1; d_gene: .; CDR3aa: CASSLSRMNTEAFF; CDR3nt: TGCGCCAGCAGTCTTTCTCGTATGAACACTGAAGCTTTCTTT
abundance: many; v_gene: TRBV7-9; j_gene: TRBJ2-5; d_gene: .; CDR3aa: CASSRTLETQYF; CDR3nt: TGTGCCAGCAGCCGCACCCTGGAGACCCAGTACTTC
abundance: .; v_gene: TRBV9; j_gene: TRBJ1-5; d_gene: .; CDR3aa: CASSVGGDSGQPQHF; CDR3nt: TGTGCCAGCAGCGTAGGAGGGGATAGTGGTCAGCCCCAGCATTTT
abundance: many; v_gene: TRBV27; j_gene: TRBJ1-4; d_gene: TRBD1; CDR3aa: CASSLLGTGGATNEKLFF; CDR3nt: TGTGCCAGCAGTCTCCTAGGGACAGGGGGCGCAACTAATGAAAAACTGTTTTTT
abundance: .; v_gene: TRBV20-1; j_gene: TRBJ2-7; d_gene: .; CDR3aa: CSATEGATDEQYF; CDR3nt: TGCAGTGCTACGGAGGGGGCGACCGACGAGCAGTACTTC
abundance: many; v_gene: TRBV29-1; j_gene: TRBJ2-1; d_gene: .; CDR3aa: CSVEDPAGEYYNEQFF; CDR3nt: TGCAGCGTTGAAGATCCAGCAGGGGAATACTACAATGAGCAGTTCTTC
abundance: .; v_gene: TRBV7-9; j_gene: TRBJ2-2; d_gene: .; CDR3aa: CASSFLTVGRELFF; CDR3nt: TGTGCCAGCAGCTTTTTGACAGTAGGCAGGGAGCTGTTTTTT
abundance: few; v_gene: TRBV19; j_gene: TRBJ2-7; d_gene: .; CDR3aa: CASSTLLSQGIHAGERYF; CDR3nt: TGTGCCAGTAGTACGCTGCTGTCTCAGGGGATTCATGCGGGTGAGCGGTACTTC
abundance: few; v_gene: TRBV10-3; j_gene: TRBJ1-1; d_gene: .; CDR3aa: CAISDSEGTEAFF; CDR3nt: TGTGCCATCAGTGACTCGGAGGGGACTGAAGCTTTCTTT